This T cell receptor beta chain comes out of a study of T cells in Graves' hyperthyroidism and ophthalmopathy. General study findings and limits: In blood, most of the thyroid clonotypes expanded above 0.001 were also present.

Diagnoses were made from clinical symptoms, serum measures (thyroxine and TRAb), thyroid ultrasound and orbital computed tomography. Fresh 10 ml peripheral blood yielded PBMCs. The sample holds a few counts of this clonotype. Its antigen is not known. Amplification targeted TCR beta CDR3 regions from RNA transcripts. TCR CDR3 underwent first-round RT-PCR with the HTBI primer set. TCRdb called the multiplex PCR reads again in MiXCR, with one record for every CDR3 protein. In the table there are fewer than 700,000 distinct CDR3 sequences, about 15% of which are singletons. This TCR was sampled from a young woman with Graves' ophthalmopathy. The sample consisted of blood.

In DNA, the CDR3 is TGCAGTGCTCCCAGGGACAGGGGACCAGATACGCAGTATTTT. Its translation: CSAPRDRGPDTQYF. The chain carries TRBV20-1 and TRBJ2-3; 10 nucleotides match TRBD1. Germline V gives CDR1 DFQATT, CDR2 SNEGSKA (reference sequence). This CDR3 contains 14 residues. After removal of 5 bases from V and 4 bases from J, the junction contained 6 bases not matched to a gene.